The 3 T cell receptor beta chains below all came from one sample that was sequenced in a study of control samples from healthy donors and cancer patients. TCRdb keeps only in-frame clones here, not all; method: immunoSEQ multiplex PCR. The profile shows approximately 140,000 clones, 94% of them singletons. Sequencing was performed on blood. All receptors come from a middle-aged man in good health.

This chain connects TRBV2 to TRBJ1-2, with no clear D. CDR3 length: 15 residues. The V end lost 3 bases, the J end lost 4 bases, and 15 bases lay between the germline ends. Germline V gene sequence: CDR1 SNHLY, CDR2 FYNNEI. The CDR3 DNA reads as TGTGCCAGCAGTGATGTGGCGGTCCCCTCCTATGGCTACACCTTC. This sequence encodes CASSDVAVPSYGYTF. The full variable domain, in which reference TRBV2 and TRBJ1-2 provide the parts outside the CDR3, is EPEVTQTPSHQVTQMGQEVILRCVPISNHLYFYWYRQILGQKVEFLVSFYNNEISEKSEIFDDQFSVERPDGSNFTLKIRSTKLEDSAMYFCASSDVAVPSYGYTFGSGTRLTVV.

The DNA of the CDR3 is TGTGCCAGCAGCTTAACACAGGGCAATCAGCCCCAGCATTTT. Its protein is CASSLTQGNQPQHF. V is TRBV7-8 and J is TRBJ1-5, with TRBD1 as a possible D gene (5 bases). V lost 2 bases and J lost 2, with 7 bases in between. The CDR3 runs 14 residues. The germline V gene encodes CDR1 SGHVS and CDR2 FQNEAQ.

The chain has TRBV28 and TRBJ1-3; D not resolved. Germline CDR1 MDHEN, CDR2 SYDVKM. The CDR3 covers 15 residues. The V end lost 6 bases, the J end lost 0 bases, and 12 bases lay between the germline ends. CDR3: CASSQTAVSGNTIYF. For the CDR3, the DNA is TGTGCCAGCAGCCAAACAGCCGTCTCTGGAAACACCATATATTTT.